A selection of T cell receptor beta chains follows, all from one sample in a study of regulatory T cells in long-lasting Graves disease. Using its own MiXCR run on the multiplex PCR reads, TCRdb lists one record per CDR3 protein. The table records 300,000 to 350,000 distinct CDR3 sequences, around 20% of them present only once. The sample in question was peripheral blood mononuclear cells (PBMCs), obtained when the disease was refractory, from a patient treated with antithyroid drugs. Every receptor here comes from a female donor with Graves disease. CDR3s leave out the opening cysteine and the closing phenylalanine or tryptophan. Each record gives: V gene, J gene, D gene, CDR3 protein. A D gene is named only where the DNA matches it firmly.

>TRBV10-3|TRBJ2-6|.
AISGDSGANVLT
>TRBV11-3|TRBJ2-5|.
ALPRRDTPGETQY
>TRBV19|TRBJ1-2|.
ATQGRYDYGYT
>TRBV6-5|TRBJ2-7|.
ASSYSAGYEQY
>TRBV28|TRBJ2-7|.
ASSFTLAYEQY
>TRBV6-1|TRBJ2-2|.
ASTQKGSGELF
>TRBV7-9|TRBJ1-5|.
ASSRAGGNQPQH
>TRBV20-1|TRBJ2-2|.
SAMNRAGAGELF
>TRBV28|TRBJ2-7|.
ASSLWTTYRGGEQY
>TRBV12-3/TRBV12-4|TRBJ1-5|.
ASSLRGDAQPQH
>TRBV5-1|TRBJ1-2|TRBD1
ASSLTGGTYGYT
>TRBV3-1|TRBJ1-5|.
ASSQSRFQPQH
>TRBV12-3/TRBV12-4|TRBJ1-1|.
ASTLPATRAAEAF
>TRBV7-3|TRBJ1-1|.
ASSLIPAGYTEAF
>TRBV6-1|TRBJ2-7|TRBD2
ASSGGSGGSYEQY
>TRBV19|TRBJ1-2|.
ASSTSLGGNYGYT
>TRBV9|TRBJ1-5|.
ASSTQGISNQPQH
>TRBV3-1|TRBJ1-2|.
ASSQEGAGGAWKGGYT
>TRBV5-1|TRBJ1-1|TRBD1
ASSGGTGANTEAF
>TRBV9|TRBJ1-4|TRBD1
ASSLGQAGNEKLF
>TRBV4-1|TRBJ2-5|.
ASSLLAHGTQY
>TRBV19|TRBJ2-7|.
ASSISGTTYEQY
>TRBV5-5|TRBJ1-2|TRBD1
ASSLDRVNYGYT
>TRBV10-3|TRBJ2-5|TRBD1
AISDPGQGETQY
>TRBV6-1|TRBJ1-1|.
ASSRLGPDYVATEAF
>TRBV7-9|TRBJ1-2|TRBD1
ASSLEGQGAGYT
>TRBV13|TRBJ2-7|.
ASSSWTVSYEQY
>TRBV19|TRBJ2-5|TRBD1
ASSEERTGVETQY
>TRBV29-1|TRBJ2-5|TRBD2
SVLRGGQETQY
>TRBV5-1|TRBJ2-5|TRBD1
ASSLEGQQETQY
>TRBV12-3/TRBV12-4|TRBJ1-5|.
ASARGGNQPQH
>TRBV11-2|TRBJ1-6|.
ASSLGRGNSYNSPLH
>TRBV19|TRBJ2-1|.
ASSPLTGSGPNEQF
>TRBV12-3/TRBV12-4|TRBJ1-6|.
ASSPWGGGLLNSPLH
>TRBV18|TRBJ1-2|.
ASSPRGMPLYGYT
>TRBV7-2|TRBJ1-6|.
ASSPETSYSSPLH
>TRBV10-3|TRBJ1-5|TRBD1
AIRKNTGADQPQH
>TRBV6-2/TRBV6-3|TRBJ1-5|.
ASSYRPNQPQH
>TRBV27|TRBJ2-7|TRBD2
ASSPGGGYEQY
>TRBV25-1|TRBJ2-4|.
ASSEWQGAKNIQY
>TRBV5-1|TRBJ1-3|.
ASSLVESGNTIY
>TRBV18|TRBJ1-1|.
ASSTSPGRNTEAF
>TRBV6-5|TRBJ1-4|TRBD1
ASSSYRGRDEKLF
>TRBV30|TRBJ1-2|.
AWSQQGAYGYT
>TRBV5-6|TRBJ2-2|.
ASSFASNTGELF
>TRBV5-4|TRBJ1-6|.
ASSYGSDSPLH
>TRBV20-1|TRBJ2-7|TRBD2
SARDWGAGGDYEQY
>TRBV7-8|TRBJ1-2|TRBD1
ASSPRTGVNYGYT
>TRBV30|TRBJ1-5|TRBD1
AWTVGQSNQPQH
>TRBV28|TRBJ2-2|TRBD2
ASRDGTSFTGELF
>TRBV30|TRBJ2-7|.
AWSGDNSYEQY
>TRBV6-1|TRBJ1-2|TRBD1
ASRDAGTGGTGYT
>TRBV20-1|TRBJ1-4|.
SAQTARKLF
>TRBV12-3/TRBV12-4|TRBJ1-4|TRBD1
ASRWTGGNEKLF
>TRBV20-1|TRBJ2-7|TRBD2
SARDPLAGGRHEQY
>TRBV6-1|TRBJ1-2|TRBD1
TSRGTGGATGYT
>TRBV10-3|TRBJ2-7|TRBD1
ATHRGFVDEQY